This section outlines one T cell receptor (beta chain) sequence together with its context. What it recognizes is unknown. V lost 2 bases, J lost 1 base, and 12 bases lay in between. The CDR3 consists of 16 residues. The germline V gene encodes CDR1 LGHNA and CDR2 YSLEER. Stated time point: pre-treatment baseline. Memory T cells counted as immune-effector cells when CD3+ CD4- CD8+ CD45RA- CD45RO-high CD27- CCR7-. Sequencing was performed with immunoSEQ multiplex PCR; in TCRdb, only in-frame clones are kept and a portion is missing. The sample lists around 560 clones, 70% to 80% occurring once. This sample was taken from a study of blood T cell dynamics during melanoma immunotherapy. Study-wide background: Standard first-line treatment here was pembrolizumab or nivolumab plus ipilimumab in metastatic melanoma. Study-wide results and limits: Clones driving repertoire changes may be melanoma-specific or general immune activation. The most clonal sorted CD8+ subset, immune-effector cells, was closest to cell-free DNA CDR3 sequences.

The sample in question was CD8+ T cells from blood, obtained from a patient treated with checkpoint blockade. The receptor comes from a human donor with melanoma. The chain recombines TRBV4-3 with TRBJ2-1; the D gene is possibly TRBD1 (6 bases). The CDR3 here is CASSQTRGQSYNEQFF. Here the CDR3 DNA reads TGCGCCAGCAGCCAAACGAGGGGACAATCCTACAATGAGCAGTTCTTC.